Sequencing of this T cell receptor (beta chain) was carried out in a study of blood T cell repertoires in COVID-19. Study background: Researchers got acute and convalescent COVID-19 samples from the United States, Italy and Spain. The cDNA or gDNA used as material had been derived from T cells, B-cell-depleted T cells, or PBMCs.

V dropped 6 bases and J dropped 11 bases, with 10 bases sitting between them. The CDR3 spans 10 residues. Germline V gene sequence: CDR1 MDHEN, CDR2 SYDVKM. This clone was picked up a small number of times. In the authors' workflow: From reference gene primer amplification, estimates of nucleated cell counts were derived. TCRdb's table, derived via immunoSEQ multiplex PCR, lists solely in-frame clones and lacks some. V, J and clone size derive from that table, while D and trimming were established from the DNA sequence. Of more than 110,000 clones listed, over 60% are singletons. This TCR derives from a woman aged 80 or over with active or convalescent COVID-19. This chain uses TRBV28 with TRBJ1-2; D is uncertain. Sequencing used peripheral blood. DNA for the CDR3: TGTGCCAGCAGGTATCTTCGGTACACCTTC. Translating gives CASRYLRYTF.